These T cell receptor beta chains were read from a single sample in a study of PD-L1 blockade in urothelial cancer. Clones were sequenced by immunoSEQ multiplex PCR, and TCRdb holds only the in-frame ones, with some missing. The sample comprises 30,000 to 40,000 clones, over 70% of which are singletons, and about 15% rests with the top ten. The material was PBMCs, obtained around atezolizumab (anti-PD-L1) treatment. Receptors were obtained from a man in his sixties with urothelial cancer. Both conserved end residues are part of each CDR3. A D gene is named only where the DNA matches it firmly. Clone size is stated in some rows and not others, as once, few, many or a class when expanded.

len,v_gene,j_gene,d_gene,abundance,CDR3nt,CDR3aa
13,TRBV6-1,TRBJ2-7,TRBD1,-,TGTGCCAGCAGGAATGGACAGGGATACGAGCAGTACTTC,CASRNGQGYEQYF
15,TRBV27,TRBJ2-2,-,-,TGTGCCAGCAAAGTTTGGCAGGGGCAAGGGGGGGAGCTGTTTTTT,CASKVWQGQGGELFF
15,TRBV7-9,TRBJ1-1,TRBD1,-,TGTGCCAGCAGCTCCCGGGACAGGGATTTCACTGAAGCTTTCTTT,CASSSRDRDFTEAFF
14,TRBV2,TRBJ2-7,TRBD1,-,TGTGCCAGCAGTACCGACAGGGGGCCCTACGAGCAGTACTTC,CASSTDRGPYEQYF
14,TRBV5-1,TRBJ2-7,TRBD2,once,TGCGCCAGCAGCACTAGCGGGCGCTCCTACGAGCAGTACTTC,CASSTSGRSYEQYF
16,TRBV11-2,TRBJ2-7,-,few,TGTGCCAGCAGCAACTCCCGAAGGGGCAACTCCTACGAGCAGTACTTC,CASSNSRRGNSYEQYF
16,TRBV19,TRBJ2-3,TRBD2,-,TGTGCCAGTAGTCCCTCAGGACTAGCGGGGACAGATACGCAGTATTTT,CASSPSGLAGTDTQYF
17,TRBV10-2,TRBJ1-2,TRBD1,-,TGCGCCAGCAGGGACGGGACAGGGGGACCCTTTGGGCGAGGCTACACCTTC,CASRDGTGGPFGRGYTF
17,TRBV7-9,TRBJ2-1,TRBD2,-,TGTGCCAGCAGCTTAGGAAGCGGGAGGATCCCCTACAATGAGCAGTTCTTC,CASSLGSGRIPYNEQFF
16,TRBV7-3,TRBJ1-5,TRBD1,-,TGTGCCAGCAGCCCCCCAAACACAGGGGGCATTAGGCCCCAGCATTTT,CASSPPNTGGIRPQHF
13,TRBV29-1,TRBJ2-5,TRBD1,-,TGCAGCACTACAGGGGGCGGTTTTGAAACCCAGTACTTC,CSTTGGGFETQYF
16,TRBV5-1,TRBJ2-7,TRBD2,-,TGCGCCAGCAGCCGGAGAACTAGCGGAGCGGGGGGGGAGCAGTACTTC,CASSRRTSGAGGEQYF
15,TRBV7-2,TRBJ2-7,TRBD2,-,TGTGCCAGCAGCTTAGGCGCCGGGAGGGCCCGGGAGCAGTACTTC,CASSLGAGRAREQYF
14,TRBV9,TRBJ2-3,TRBD1,-,TGTGCCAGCAGCGTAGAACAGGGGGCAGATACGCAGTATTTT,CASSVEQGADTQYF
15,TRBV7-3,TRBJ2-2,TRBD1,once,TGTGCCAGCAGGCCAGGGGGAAAGAACACCGGGGAGCTGTTTTTT,CASRPGGKNTGELFF
14,TRBV27,TRBJ2-7,-,-,TGTGCCAGCAGTCCCCCCGGGGGGCAATACGAGCAGTACTTC,CASSPPGGQYEQYF
15,TRBV5-5,TRBJ1-5,-,-,TGTGCCAGCAGCCCAACAGGGACGGGCAATCAGCCCCAGCATTTT,CASSPTGTGNQPQHF
14,TRBV7-3,TRBJ2-3,TRBD2,few,TGTGCCAGCAGCGGGGGAGGGCCCATAGATACGCAGTATTTT,CASSGGGPIDTQYF
15,TRBV7-3,TRBJ2-1,TRBD2,-,TGTGCCAGCAGCTTAGGACTAGCGGGGTACAATGAGCAGTTCTTC,CASSLGLAGYNEQFF
13,TRBV5-1,TRBJ2-5,TRBD1,-,TGCGCCAGCAGCCTAGGGACAGAAGAGACCCAGTACTTC,CASSLGTEETQYF
13,TRBV7-9,TRBJ1-2,-,-,TGTGCCAGCAGCAATCAGGGGAACTATGGCTACACCTTC,CASSNQGNYGYTF
13,TRBV2,TRBJ1-6,-,few,TGTGCCACTACTCGACAGGATAATTCACCCCTCCACTTT,CATTRQDNSPLHF
15,TRBV15,TRBJ1-1,TRBD1,-,TGTGCCACCAGGGAAGGACAGGGGAGCGGCACTGAAGCTTTCTTT,CATREGQGSGTEAFF
18,TRBV11-2,TRBJ2-5,-,-,TGTGCCAGCAGCTTAGGTAGTAGGAGGGCGAGATGGGAAGAGACCCAGTACTTC,CASSLGSRRARWEETQYF
14,TRBV9,TRBJ2-3,-,few,TGTGCCAGCAGCGTAGATAGCTTGATAGATACGCAGTATTTT,CASSVDSLIDTQYF
15,TRBV5-4,TRBJ2-7,-,-,TGTGCCAGCAGCCCTGGGGGCGGGAGAGGCTACGAGCAGTACTTC,CASSPGGGRGYEQYF
13,TRBV7-6,TRBJ2-7,-,-,TGTGCCAGCAGCTTAACAGAGTCCTACGAGCAGTACTTC,CASSLTESYEQYF
15,TRBV18,TRBJ1-2,TRBD1,-,TGTGCCAGCTCACCTACTCCCGGACAGGGTACTGGCTACACCTTC,CASSPTPGQGTGYTF
18,TRBV7-6,TRBJ1-3,-,-,TGTGCCAGCAGCTTAGCGGCGGGGGGGACGAACTCTGGAAACACCATATATTTT,CASSLAAGGTNSGNTIYF
20,TRBV14,TRBJ2-1,TRBD2,few,TGTGCCAGCAGCCCAGCGCACGGGACTAGCGGGAGTTTTTACTACAATGAGCAGTTCTTC,CASSPAHGTSGSFYYNEQFF
15,TRBV7-8,TRBJ1-4,TRBD1,-,TGTGCCAGCAGCTTAGCGGGACAGACGATTGAAAAACTGTTTTTT,CASSLAGQTIEKLFF
13,TRBV4-3,TRBJ2-7,-,few,TGCGCCAGCAGCCAAGATGAGTCAACCCCTGTGTACTTC,CASSQDESTPVYF
13,TRBV2,TRBJ2-7,TRBD1,-,TGTGCCAGCATTGGGACAGAGTCCTACGAGCAGTACTTC,CASIGTESYEQYF
13,TRBV5-1,TRBJ2-1,-,-,TGCGCCAGCAGCTTGGGGAGCTACAATGAGCAGTTCTTC,CASSLGSYNEQFF
13,TRBV18,TRBJ1-1,-,-,TGTGCCAGCTCACCAGGAGGGGACACTGAAGCTTTCTTT,CASSPGGDTEAFF
14,TRBV19,TRBJ2-4,-,-,TGTGCCAGTAGTATACAGGGTTACAAAAACATTCAGTACTTC,CASSIQGYKNIQYF
16,TRBV15,TRBJ2-1,TRBD1,-,TGTGCCACCAGCAGAGTTATGGACAGGGGGAACAATGAGCAGTTCTTC,CATSRVMDRGNNEQFF
15,TRBV18,TRBJ2-5,TRBD2,-,TGTGCCAGCTCACGGGTAGCGGGAGGTCAAGAGACCCAGTACTTC,CASSRVAGGQETQYF
15,TRBV10-1,TRBJ2-1,TRBD2,-,TGCGCCAGCATGGGAGGGAATCGCGGAAACTATGAGCAGTTCTTC,CASMGGNRGNYEQFF
14,TRBV11-2,TRBJ2-1,TRBD2,few,TGTGCCAGCAGCTCAACTAGCGGGGGTAATGAGCAGTTCTTC,CASSSTSGGNEQFF
16,TRBV7-2,TRBJ2-3,TRBD2,-,TGTGCCAGCAGCTTAGGGGGACTAGCGAGCACAGATACGCAGTATTTT,CASSLGGLASTDTQYF
14,TRBV5-4,TRBJ1-2,TRBD1,-,TGTGCCAGCAGCTCCCTCGACAGGGGGCGCGGCTACACCTTC,CASSSLDRGRGYTF
14,TRBV5-1,TRBJ1-5,-,-,TGCGCCAGCAGCTTGGACGGTACCCGTGGGCCCCAGCATTTT,CASSLDGTRGPQHF
15,TRBV19,TRBJ1-2,-,-,TGTGCCAGTAGTATGGGCCAGCCGGGGGAATATGGCTACACCTTC,CASSMGQPGEYGYTF
16,TRBV19,TRBJ1-5,TRBD1,few,TGTGCCAGTAGTTCCTGGACAGGGGGAAACAATCAGCCCCAGCATTTT,CASSSWTGGNNQPQHF
14,TRBV5-6,TRBJ2-5,-,-,TGTGCCAGCAGCTACCTCGGCAGGGAAGAGACCCAGTACTTC,CASSYLGREETQYF
15,TRBV9,TRBJ2-1,TRBD2,-,TGTGCCAGCAGCCCACGAGGGACTAGCAACAATGAGCAGTTCTTC,CASSPRGTSNNEQFF
15,TRBV13,TRBJ2-7,-,-,TGTGCCAGCAGCCCAAGGGCGTTTACAGGGAGCGAGCAGTACTTC,CASSPRAFTGSEQYF
13,TRBV14,TRBJ1-2,TRBD1,-,TGTGCCAGCAGCCCTCGGACAGGGGAAGGCTACACCTTC,CASSPRTGEGYTF
15,TRBV10-3,TRBJ2-5,-,few,TGTGCCATCAGTGGGAGCTCCGGGACTGAAGAGACCCAGTACTTC,CAISGSSGTEETQYF
12,TRBV7-9,TRBJ2-7,-,few,TGTGCCAGCAGCTTTAACAGGGACGAGCAGTACTTC,CASSFNRDEQYF
16,TRBV19,TRBJ2-2,TRBD2,-,TGTGCCAGTAGTCTAAGACTAGCGGAGAGGACCGGGGAGCTGTTTTTT,CASSLRLAERTGELFF
17,TRBV4-2,TRBJ1-4,-,once,TGTGCCAGCAGCCAAGATCTTTATGGTCGGACAAATGAAAAACTGTTTTTT,CASSQDLYGRTNEKLFF